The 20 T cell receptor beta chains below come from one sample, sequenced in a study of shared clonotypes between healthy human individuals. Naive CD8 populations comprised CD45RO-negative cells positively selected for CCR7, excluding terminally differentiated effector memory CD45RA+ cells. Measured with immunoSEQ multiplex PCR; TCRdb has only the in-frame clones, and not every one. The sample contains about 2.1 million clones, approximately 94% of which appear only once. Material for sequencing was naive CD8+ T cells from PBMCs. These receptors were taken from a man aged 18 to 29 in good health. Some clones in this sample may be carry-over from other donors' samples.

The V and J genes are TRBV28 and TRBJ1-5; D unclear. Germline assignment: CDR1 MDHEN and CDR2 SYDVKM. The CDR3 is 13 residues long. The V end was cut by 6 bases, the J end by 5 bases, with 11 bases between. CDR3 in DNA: TGTGCCAGCAGATCACTCCGGGATCAGCCCCAGCATTTT. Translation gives CASRSLRDQPQHF.

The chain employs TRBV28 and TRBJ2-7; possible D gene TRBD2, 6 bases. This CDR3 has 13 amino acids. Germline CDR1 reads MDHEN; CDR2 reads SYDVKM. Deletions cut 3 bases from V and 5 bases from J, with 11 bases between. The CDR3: CASSFLTGDEQYF. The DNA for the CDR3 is TGTGCCAGCAGTTTCCTAACGGGAGACGAGCAGTACTTC.

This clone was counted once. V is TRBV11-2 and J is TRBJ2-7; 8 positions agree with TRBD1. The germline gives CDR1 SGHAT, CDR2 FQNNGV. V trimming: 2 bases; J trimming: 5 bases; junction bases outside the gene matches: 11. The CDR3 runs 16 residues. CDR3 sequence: CASSLFTSRGLDEQYF. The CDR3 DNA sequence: TGTGCCAGCAGCTTATTTACGAGCAGGGGGCTAGACGAGCAGTACTTC.

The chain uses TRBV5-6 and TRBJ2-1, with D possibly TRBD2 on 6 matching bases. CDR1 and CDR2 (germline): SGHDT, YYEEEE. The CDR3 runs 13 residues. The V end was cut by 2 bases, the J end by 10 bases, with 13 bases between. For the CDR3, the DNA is TGTGCCAGCAGCTTAACTGGGCGGGACGAGCAGTTCTTC. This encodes CASSLTGRDEQFF.

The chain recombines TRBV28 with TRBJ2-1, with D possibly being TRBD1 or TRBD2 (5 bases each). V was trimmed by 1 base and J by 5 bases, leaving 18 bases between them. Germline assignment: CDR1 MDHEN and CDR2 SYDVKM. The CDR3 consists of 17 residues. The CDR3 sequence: CASSLFYSGTADNEQFF. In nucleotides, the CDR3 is TGTGCCAGCAGTTTATTTTACTCCGGGACGGCAGACAATGAGCAGTTCTTC. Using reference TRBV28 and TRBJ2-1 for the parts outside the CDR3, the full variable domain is DVKVTQSSRYLVKRTGEKVFLECVQDMDHENMFWYRQDPGLGLRLIYFSYDVKMKEKGDIPEGYSVSREKKERFSLILESASTNQTSMYLCASSLFYSGTADNEQFFGPGTRLTVL.

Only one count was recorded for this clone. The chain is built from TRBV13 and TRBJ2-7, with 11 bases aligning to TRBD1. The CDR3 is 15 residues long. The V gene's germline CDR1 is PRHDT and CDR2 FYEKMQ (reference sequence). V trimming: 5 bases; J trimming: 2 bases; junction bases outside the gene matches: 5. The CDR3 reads CASSRPGQGAYEQYF. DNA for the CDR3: TGTGCCAGCAGCCGACCGGGACAGGGGGCCTACGAGCAGTACTTC.

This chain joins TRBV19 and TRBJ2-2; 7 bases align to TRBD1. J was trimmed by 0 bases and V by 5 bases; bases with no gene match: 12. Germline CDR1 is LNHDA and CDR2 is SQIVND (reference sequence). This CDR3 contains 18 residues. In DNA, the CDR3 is TGTGCCAGTAGTCATATACCGACAGGGCGGCCGAACACCGGGGAGCTGTTTTTT. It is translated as CASSHIPTGRPNTGELFF.

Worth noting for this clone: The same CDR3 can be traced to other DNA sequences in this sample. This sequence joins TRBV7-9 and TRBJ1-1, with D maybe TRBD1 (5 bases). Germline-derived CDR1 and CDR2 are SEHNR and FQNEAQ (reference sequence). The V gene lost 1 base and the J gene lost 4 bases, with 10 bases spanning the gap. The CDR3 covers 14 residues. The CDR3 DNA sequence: TGTGCCAGCAGCTTAGGTGCCGGGGGCACTGAAGCTTTCTTT. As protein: CASSLGAGGTEAFF.

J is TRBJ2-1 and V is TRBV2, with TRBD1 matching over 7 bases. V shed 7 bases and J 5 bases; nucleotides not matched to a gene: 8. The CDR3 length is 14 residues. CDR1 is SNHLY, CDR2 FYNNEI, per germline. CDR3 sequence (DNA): TGTGCCAGCAAAGAGGGGGCTATGGACAATGAGCAGTTCTTC. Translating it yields CASKEGAMDNEQFF.

DNA of the CDR3: TGTGCCAGCAGCTTAAGGTCGGGAGGATTATACGAGCAGTACTTC. The encoded protein is CASSLRSGGLYEQYF. The V gene is TRBV11-3, the J gene TRBJ2-5, with 7 bases lining up with TRBD2. The DNA matches TRBJ2-7 better at its end, which makes the J call doubtful. This CDR3 comprises 15 residues. Looked up from germline, CDR1 is SGHNT and CDR2 is YENEEA.

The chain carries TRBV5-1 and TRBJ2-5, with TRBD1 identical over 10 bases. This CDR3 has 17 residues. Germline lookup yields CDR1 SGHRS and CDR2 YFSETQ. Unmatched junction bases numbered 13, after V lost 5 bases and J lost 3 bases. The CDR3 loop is CASRRFLAGTGEETQYF. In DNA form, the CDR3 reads TGCGCCAGCAGACGATTTCTAGCCGGGACAGGGGAAGAGACCCAGTACTTC.

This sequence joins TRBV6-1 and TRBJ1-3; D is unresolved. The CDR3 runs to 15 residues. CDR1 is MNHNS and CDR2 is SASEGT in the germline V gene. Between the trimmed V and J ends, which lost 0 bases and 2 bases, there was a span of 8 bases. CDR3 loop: CASSEAPGPGNTIYF. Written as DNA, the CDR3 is TGTGCCAGCAGTGAAGCTCCCGGGCCTGGAAACACCATATATTTT.

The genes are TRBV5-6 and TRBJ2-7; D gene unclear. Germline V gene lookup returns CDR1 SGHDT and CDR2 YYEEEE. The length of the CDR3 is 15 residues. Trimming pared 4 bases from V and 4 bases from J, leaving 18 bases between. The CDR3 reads CASSLGRSYEYEQYF. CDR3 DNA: TGTGCCAGCAGCCTAGGACGGAGTTACGAGTACGAGCAGTACTTC.

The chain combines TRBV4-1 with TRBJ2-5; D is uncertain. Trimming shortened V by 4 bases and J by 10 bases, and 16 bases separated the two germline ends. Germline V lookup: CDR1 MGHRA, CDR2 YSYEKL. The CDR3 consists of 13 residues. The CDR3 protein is CASSPLDPSIQYF. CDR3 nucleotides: TGCGCCAGCAGCCCTCTCGATCCATCGATCCAGTACTTC.

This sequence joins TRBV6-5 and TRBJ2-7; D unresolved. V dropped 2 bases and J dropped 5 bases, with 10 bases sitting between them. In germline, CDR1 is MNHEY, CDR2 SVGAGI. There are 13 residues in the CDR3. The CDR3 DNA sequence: TGTGCCAGCAGTTACGAGGTTTCGGACGAGCAGTACTTC. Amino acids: CASSYEVSDEQYF.

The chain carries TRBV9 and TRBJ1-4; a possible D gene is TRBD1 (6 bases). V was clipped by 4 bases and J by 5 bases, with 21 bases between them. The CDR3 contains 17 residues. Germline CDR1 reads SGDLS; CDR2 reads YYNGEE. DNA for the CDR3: TGTGCCAGCAGCTCCCGGCAACCTCAGGGGTCCAATGAAAAACTGTTTTTT. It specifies CASSSRQPQGSNEKLFF.

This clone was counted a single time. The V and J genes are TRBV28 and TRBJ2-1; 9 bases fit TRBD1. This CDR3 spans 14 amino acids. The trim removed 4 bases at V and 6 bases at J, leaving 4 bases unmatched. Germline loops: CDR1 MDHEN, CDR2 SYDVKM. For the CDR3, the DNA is TGTGCCAGCAGTTATACAGGGGGCCCCAATGAGCAGTTCTTC. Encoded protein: CASSYTGGPNEQFF.

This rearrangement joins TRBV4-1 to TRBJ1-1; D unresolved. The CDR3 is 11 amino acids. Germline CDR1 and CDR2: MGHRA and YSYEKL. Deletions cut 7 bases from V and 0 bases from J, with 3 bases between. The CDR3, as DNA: TGCGCCAGCACGGTGAACACTGAAGCTTTCTTT. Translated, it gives CASTVNTEAFF.

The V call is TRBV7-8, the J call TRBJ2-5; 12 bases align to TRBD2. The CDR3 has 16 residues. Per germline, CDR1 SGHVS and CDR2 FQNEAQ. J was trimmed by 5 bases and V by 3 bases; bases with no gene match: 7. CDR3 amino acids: CASSLTSGSLDETQYF. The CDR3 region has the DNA TGTGCCAGCAGCTTGACTAGCGGGAGCTTGGATGAGACCCAGTACTTC.

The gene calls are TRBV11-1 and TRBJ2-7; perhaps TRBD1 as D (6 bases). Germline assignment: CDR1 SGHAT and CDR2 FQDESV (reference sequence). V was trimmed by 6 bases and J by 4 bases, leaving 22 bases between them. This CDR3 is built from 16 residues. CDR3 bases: TGTGCCAGCAGTCCGAGCCCCCAGGGGCCAAATTACGAGCAGTACTTC. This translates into CASSPSPQGPNYEQYF.